The 3 T cell receptor beta chains below come from one sample, sequenced in a study of T cell responses to AZD1222 COVID-19 vaccine. Profiling relied on immunoSEQ multiplex PCR, and the TCRdb table lists in-frame clones only, not all of them. The table includes around 140,000 clones, 93% detected once. Here the sequenced sample was peripheral blood, taken on day 0 of AZD1222 vaccination. These receptors came from an adult in good health.

CDR3 DNA: TGTGCCAGCAGCATCGGGACTAGCGGTGGGGAGCAGTTCTTC. Amino acid sequence: CASSIGTSGGEQFF. The chain recombines TRBV9 with TRBJ2-1; 11 nucleotides align to TRBD2. This CDR3 has 14 residues. Germline trimming cut 4 bases from V and 10 bases from J; bases unmatched to any gene: 7. Germline CDR1 SGDLS, CDR2 YYNGEE.

The chain has TRBV7-3 and TRBJ2-1, with 8 bases fitting TRBD2. V shed 0 bases and J 9 bases; nucleotides not matched to a gene: 1. The CDR3 loop spans 13 amino acids. Germline V gene lookup returns CDR1 SGHTA and CDR2 FQGTGA. The CDR3 DNA reads TGTGCCAGCAGCTTAACCCGGGAGGGTGAGCAGTTCTTC. Amino acids: CASSLTREGEQFF.

The gene calls are TRBV11-2 and TRBJ2-1; TRBD2 matches 7 bases. CDR1 is SGHAT and CDR2 is FQNNGV in the germline V gene. V was pared by 4 bases and J by 5 bases, with 5 bases of the junction left unmatched. The CDR3 totals 14 residues. CDR3 nucleotides: TGTGCCAGCAGCTCGGGACTAAATAACAATGAGCAGTTCTTC. This translates into CASSSGLNNNEQFF.